The sample holds many counts of the clone carrying this TCR beta chain. Its antigen is as yet unknown. Only Caucasian adults living in Nashville, Tennessee made up the donor group. This sample was included in a study of shared clonotypes between healthy human individuals. Study conclusions and caveats: Collection of samples was limited to blood; tissue repertoires likely differ.

The authors ran the assay at deep level. The unsorted PBMC sample used ten immunoSEQ deep assay plates. Using immunoSEQ multiplex PCR, the repertoire was profiled, and TCRdb retains in-frame clones only, with some absent. The data contain about 600,000 clones, about 80% of them seen just once; the ten biggest clones take up around 12%. V shed 8 bases, J shed 5 bases, and the junction held 5 bases outside the gene matches. Germline V gene sequence: CDR1 LNHDA, CDR2 SQIVND (reference sequence). There are 13 residues in the CDR3. Sequencing input: PBMCs. This rearrangement joins TRBV19 to TRBJ2-3; 9 nucleotides line up with TRBD1. This TCR derives from a woman between 40 and 50 years old in good health. Some clones in this sample may be carry-over from other donors' samples. The CDR3 is CASRDRERDTQYF. The CDR3 coding sequence is TGTGCCAGTCGGGACAGGGAGCGAGATACGCAGTATTTT.